This TCR beta chain derives from a study of blood T cells in healthy people across ages. For the study at large: There was about one barcoded beta molecule captured by template switching per two T cells.

Study-wide points: In long-lived donors, naive CD4+ cell counts and diversity exceeded those of aged donors.

Primers used in a second PCR of about 7 to 11 cycles were a sample-barcoded 5' primer and a J-beta primer mix. One entry per CDR3 protein, called by TCRdb with MiXCR from the 5' RACE reads. Found here are 1.4 million to 1.5 million distinct CDR3 sequences, approximately 40% of them singletons; the top ten hold roughly 7.7%. Donors each provided about 10 milliliters of peripheral blood. Whenever a sample was processed, at least 6.5 million PBMCs were isolated. A word on this clonotype: The antigen is not known.

Germline V gene lookup returns CDR1 MGHDK and CDR2 SYGVNS. The CDR3 extends over 15 amino acids. The V gene end was trimmed by 8 bases and the J gene end by 4 bases; junction bases not matched to a gene: 10. The clonotype comes from a young woman in good health. Sequencing was carried out using blood. The rearrangement links TRBV25-1 to TRBJ2-1, with 8 bases lining up with TRBD1. The CDR3 sequence: CASGNRGALYNEQFF. CDR3 sequence (DNA): TGTGCCAGCGGCAACAGGGGGGCGCTTTACAATGAGCAGTTCTTC.